This record looks at one T cell receptor (beta chain) sequence and its context. The antigen it binds to is not known. The record has no base qualities; no much larger clone is one base away. Each collaborating institution followed its own protocols to collect whole blood in K2EDTA tubes. For TCRbeta analysis, collaborators shipped samples as frozen whole blood, isolated PBMCs, or DNA extracted from either of those sample types. TCRbeta CDR3 regions were amplified from genomic DNA by means of the immunoSEQ Assay, a bias-controlled multiplex PCR. As for the original processing: Nucleated cell counts per sample were estimated from amplification of reference gene primers within the assay. To quantify the absolute abundance of each unique TCRbeta CDR3 rearrangement, sequence reads were collapsed and filtered. For each sample, productive Simpson clonality was calculated as the square root of Simpson's diversity index over productive rearrangements. The source is immuneACCESS, and TCRdb retained only in-frame sequences with V and J called. Part of the clones is not carried over; for the studies checked, unresolved V genes explain less than half of this, and the remainder is unexplained. The V and J calls and clone size are taken from that table; D and trimming were inferred from the DNA. Counted in this sample were 350,000 to 550,000 clones; approximately 90% of them appeared once. The ten top clones hold roughly 4.3% of the sample.

This entry comes from a study of blood T cell repertoires in COVID-19 (TCRdb year 2020). Regarding the study in general: Collaborator samples came from the United States, Italy and Spain and covered acute and convalescent phases of COVID-19. Samples came from the ongoing ImmuneRACE study (first 160 participants) plus 1,254 subjects from 6 global collaborators. The prospective study material was composed of cDNA or gDNA derived from T cells, B-cell-depleted T cells, or PBMCs. Where HLA class I and class II types were available, the types were taken from metadata supplied by the sample provider, not from assay-based typing. The repertoires were released in a freely available public database meant as a resource for research on the immune response to SARS-CoV-2. Deeply sampled blood TCRbeta repertoires from subjects exposed to, actively infected with, or recovered from COVID-19 were included in the dataset. Nearly every sample came with metadata listing a de-identified subject ID, COVID-19 status, age in years and sex.

V is pared back by 0 bases and J by 5 bases, with 14 bases lying between the germline termini. From cysteine to phenylalanine, the CDR3 is 14 amino acids long. Here the CDR3 DNA is all that survives: 42 bases in frame from base 1. In the germline V gene (reference sequence), CDR1 corresponds to GTSNPN and CDR2 to SVGIG. General conclusions and limits of the study: Clinical and demographic metadata were provided uncurated, with the amount varying by source and participant.

In this chain, TRBV30 is recombined with TRBJ2-7; perhaps TRBD1 is the D gene, with 6 bases matching. The sequence derives from a woman in her 30s with acute or convalescent COVID-19. The sequenced sample was peripheral blood. At the DNA level, the sequence is TGTGCCTGGAGTGTACAAGGGGGTAGGGACGAGCAGTACTTC. Translation gives CAWSVQGGRDEQYF. With all but the CDR3 taken from the reference TRBV30 and TRBJ2-7 genes, the full variable domain is: SQTIHQWPATLVQPVGSPLSLECTVEGTSNPNLYWYRQAAGRGLQLLFYSVGIGQISSEVPQNLSASRPQDRQFILSSKKLLLSDSGFYLCAWSVQGGRDEQYFGPGTRLTVT.